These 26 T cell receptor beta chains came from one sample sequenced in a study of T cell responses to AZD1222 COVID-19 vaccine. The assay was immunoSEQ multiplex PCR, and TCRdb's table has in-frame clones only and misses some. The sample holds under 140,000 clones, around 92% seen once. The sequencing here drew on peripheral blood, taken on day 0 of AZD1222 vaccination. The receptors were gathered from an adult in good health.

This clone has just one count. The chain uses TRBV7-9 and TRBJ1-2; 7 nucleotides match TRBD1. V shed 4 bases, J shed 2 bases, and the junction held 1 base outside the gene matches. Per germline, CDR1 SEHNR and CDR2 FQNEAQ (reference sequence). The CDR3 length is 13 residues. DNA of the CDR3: TGTGCCAGCAGCTCGGGACAGAACTATGGCTACACCTTC. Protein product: CASSSGQNYGYTF.

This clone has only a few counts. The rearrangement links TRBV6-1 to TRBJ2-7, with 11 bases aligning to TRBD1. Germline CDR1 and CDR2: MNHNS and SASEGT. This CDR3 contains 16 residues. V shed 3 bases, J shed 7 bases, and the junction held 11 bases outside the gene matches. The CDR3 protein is CASSESSGTGGVEQYF. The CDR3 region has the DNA TGTGCCAGCAGTGAGTCCTCCGGGACAGGGGGTGTAGAGCAGTACTTC.

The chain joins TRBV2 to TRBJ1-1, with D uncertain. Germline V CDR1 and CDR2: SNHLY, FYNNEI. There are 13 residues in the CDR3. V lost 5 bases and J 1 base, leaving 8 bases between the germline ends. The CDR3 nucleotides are TGTGCCAGCAGTCCTTGGGGGAACACTGAAGCTTTCTTT. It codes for CASSPWGNTEAFF.

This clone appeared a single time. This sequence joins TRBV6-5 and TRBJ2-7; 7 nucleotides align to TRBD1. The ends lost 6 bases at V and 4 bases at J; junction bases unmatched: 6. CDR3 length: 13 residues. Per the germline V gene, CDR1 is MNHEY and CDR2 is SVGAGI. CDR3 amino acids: CASSPPGQYEQYF. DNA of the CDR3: TGTGCCAGCAGCCCCCCGGGACAGTACGAGCAGTACTTC.

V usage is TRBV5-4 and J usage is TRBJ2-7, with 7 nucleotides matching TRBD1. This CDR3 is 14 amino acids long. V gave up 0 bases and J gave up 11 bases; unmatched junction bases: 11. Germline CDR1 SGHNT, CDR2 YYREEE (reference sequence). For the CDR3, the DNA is TGTGCCAGCAGCTTGGGGGGACAGTTCAGGTCCGAGTACTTC. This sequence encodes CASSLGGQFRSEYF. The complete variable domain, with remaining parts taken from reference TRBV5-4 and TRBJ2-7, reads ETGVTQSPTHLIKTRGQQVTLRCSSQSGHNTVSWYQQALGQGPQFIFQYYREEENGRGNFPPRFSGLQFPNYSSELNVNALELDDSALYLCASSLGGQFRSEYFGPGTRLTVT.

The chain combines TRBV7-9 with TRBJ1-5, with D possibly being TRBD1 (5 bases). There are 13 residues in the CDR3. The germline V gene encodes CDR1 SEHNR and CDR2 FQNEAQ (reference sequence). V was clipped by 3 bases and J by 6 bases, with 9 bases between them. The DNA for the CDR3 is TGTGCCAGCAGCTTCTCTGACAGTCAGCCCCAGCATTTT. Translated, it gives CASSFSDSQPQHF.

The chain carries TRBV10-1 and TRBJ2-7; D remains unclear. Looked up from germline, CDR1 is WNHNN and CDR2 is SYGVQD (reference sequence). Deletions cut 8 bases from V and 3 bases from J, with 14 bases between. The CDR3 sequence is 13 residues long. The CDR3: CASLDDGGYEQYF. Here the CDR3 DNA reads TGCGCCAGCCTGGACGACGGTGGCTACGAGCAGTACTTC.

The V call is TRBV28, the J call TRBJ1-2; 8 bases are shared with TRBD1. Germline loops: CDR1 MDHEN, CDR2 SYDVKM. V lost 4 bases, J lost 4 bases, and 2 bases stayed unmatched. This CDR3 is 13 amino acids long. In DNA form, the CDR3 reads TGTGCCAGCAGTTCAGGGGGCATCTATGGCTACACCTTC. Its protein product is CASSSGGIYGYTF.

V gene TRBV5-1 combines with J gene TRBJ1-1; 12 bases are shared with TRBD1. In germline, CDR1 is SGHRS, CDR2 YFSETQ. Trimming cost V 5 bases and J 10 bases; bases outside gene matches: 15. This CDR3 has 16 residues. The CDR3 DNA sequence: TGCGCCAGCAGATTTAAGAACGGGACAGGGGGCATTGTAGCTTTCTTT. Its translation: CASRFKNGTGGIVAFF.

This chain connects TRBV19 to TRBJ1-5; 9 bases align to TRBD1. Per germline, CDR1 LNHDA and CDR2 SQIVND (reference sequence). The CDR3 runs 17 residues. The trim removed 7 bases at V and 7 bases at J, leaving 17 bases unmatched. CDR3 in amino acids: CASIRQGQGLLWQPQHF. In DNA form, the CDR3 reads TGTGCCAGTATCCGCCAGGGACAGGGACTTCTCTGGCAGCCCCAGCATTTT.

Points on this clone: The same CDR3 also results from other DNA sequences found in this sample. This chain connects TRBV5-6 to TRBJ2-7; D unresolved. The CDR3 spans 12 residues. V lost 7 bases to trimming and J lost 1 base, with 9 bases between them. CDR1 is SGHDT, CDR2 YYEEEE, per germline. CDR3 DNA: TGTGCCAGCTCGAAGACATCCTACGAGCAGTACTTC. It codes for CASSKTSYEQYF.

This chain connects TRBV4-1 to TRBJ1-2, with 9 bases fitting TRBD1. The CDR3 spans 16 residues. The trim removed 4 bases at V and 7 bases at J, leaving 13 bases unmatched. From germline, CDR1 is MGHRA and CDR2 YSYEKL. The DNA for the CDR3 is TGCGCCAGCAGCCCCTACCCCGGACAGGGGCTCTCTGGCTACACCTTC. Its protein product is CASSPYPGQGLSGYTF.

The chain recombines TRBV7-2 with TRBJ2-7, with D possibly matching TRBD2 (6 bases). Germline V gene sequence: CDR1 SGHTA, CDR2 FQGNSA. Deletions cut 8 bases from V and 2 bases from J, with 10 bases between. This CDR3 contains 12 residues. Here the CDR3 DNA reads TGTGCCAGCCGGGACTTGACCTACGAGCAGTACTTC. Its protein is CASRDLTYEQYF. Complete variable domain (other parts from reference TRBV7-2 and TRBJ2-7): GAGVSQSPSNKVTEKGKDVELRCDPISGHTALYWYRQSLGQGLEFLIYFQGNSAPDKSGLPSDRFSAERTGGSVSTLTIQRTQQEDSAVYLCASRDLTYEQYFGPGTRLTVT.

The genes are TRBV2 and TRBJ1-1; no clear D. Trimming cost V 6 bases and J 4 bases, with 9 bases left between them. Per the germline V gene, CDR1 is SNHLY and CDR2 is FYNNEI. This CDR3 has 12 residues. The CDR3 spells CASRPVGTEAFF. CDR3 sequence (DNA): TGTGCCAGCAGACCTGTGGGCACTGAAGCTTTCTTT.

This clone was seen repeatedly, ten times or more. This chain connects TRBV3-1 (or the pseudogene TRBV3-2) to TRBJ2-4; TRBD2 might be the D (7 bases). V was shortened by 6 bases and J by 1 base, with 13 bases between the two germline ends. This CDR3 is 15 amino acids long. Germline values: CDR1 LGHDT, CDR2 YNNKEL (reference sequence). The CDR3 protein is CASRGGGAAKNIQYF. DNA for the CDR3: TGTGCCAGCAGAGGGGGAGGGGCGGCCAAAAACATTCAGTACTTC.

CDR3 sequence reads: CASRSQGLNTEAFF. The DNA for the CDR3 is TGTGCCAGCAGGTCACAGGGACTGAACACTGAAGCTTTCTTT. The V call is TRBV2, the J call TRBJ1-1; tentatively, D is TRBD1 (6 bases). Germline CDR1 is SNHLY and CDR2 is FYNNEI. Trimming cost V 6 bases and J 0 bases, with 11 bases left between them. This CDR3 contains 14 residues.

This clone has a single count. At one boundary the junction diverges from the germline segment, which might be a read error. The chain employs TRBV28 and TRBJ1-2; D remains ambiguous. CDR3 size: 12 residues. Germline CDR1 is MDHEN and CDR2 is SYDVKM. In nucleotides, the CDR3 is TGTGCCCGCAGTTTTCCAGGCACGGGCTACACCTTC. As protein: CARSFPGTGYTF.

CDR3 nucleotide sequence: TGTGCCAGCATATCCCGGACGCTCTACGAGCAGTACTTC. This gives the protein CASISRTLYEQYF. The rearrangement links TRBV2 to TRBJ2-7; D remains unclear. V gave up 7 bases and J gave up 3 bases, with 13 bases separating them. This CDR3 spans 13 amino acids. The germline gives CDR1 SNHLY, CDR2 FYNNEI.

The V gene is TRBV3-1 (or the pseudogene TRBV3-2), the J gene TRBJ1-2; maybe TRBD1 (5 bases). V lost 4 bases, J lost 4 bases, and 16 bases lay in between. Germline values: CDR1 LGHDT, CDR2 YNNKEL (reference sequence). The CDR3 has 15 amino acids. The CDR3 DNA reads TGTGCCAGCAGCCCTCTGGACACCGGGGCCTATGGCTACACCTTC. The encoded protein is CASSPLDTGAYGYTF.

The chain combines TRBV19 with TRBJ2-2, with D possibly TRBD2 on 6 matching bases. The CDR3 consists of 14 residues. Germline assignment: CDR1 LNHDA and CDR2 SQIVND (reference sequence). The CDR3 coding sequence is TGTGCGACTAGAGGATCTAGTTGGGACGGGGAGCTGTTTTTT. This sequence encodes CATRGSSWDGELFF. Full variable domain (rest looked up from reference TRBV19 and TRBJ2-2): DGGITQSPKYLFRKEGQNVTLSCEQNLNHDAMYWYRQDPGQGLRLIYYSQIVNDFQKGDIAEGYSVSREKKESFPLTVTSAQKNPTAFYLCATRGSSWDGELFFGEGSRLTVL.

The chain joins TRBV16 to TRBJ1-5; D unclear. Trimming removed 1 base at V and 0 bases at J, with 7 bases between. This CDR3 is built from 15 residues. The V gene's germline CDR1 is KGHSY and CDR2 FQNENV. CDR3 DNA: TGTGCCAGCAGCCAATTCGGCTATAGCAATCAGCCCCAGCATTTT. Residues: CASSQFGYSNQPQHF.

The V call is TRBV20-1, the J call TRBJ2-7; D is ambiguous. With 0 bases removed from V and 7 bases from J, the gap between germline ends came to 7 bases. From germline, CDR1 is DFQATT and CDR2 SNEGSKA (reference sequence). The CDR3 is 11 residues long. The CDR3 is CSARDRTEQYF. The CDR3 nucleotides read TGCAGTGCTAGAGATCGCACAGAGCAGTACTTC.

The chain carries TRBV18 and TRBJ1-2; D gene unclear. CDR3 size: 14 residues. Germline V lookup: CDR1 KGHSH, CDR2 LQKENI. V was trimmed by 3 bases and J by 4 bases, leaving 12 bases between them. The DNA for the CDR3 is TGTGCCAGCTCACCCAAGGTGGAATCCTATGGCTACACCTTC. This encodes CASSPKVESYGYTF.

DNA for the CDR3: TGTGCCAGCAGTCCCTCGGGACAGGGCCTCCAAGAGACCCAGTACTTC. It is translated as CASSPSGQGLQETQYF. This sequence joins TRBV28 and TRBJ2-5, with 9 bases matching TRBD1. The CDR3 runs 16 residues. Germline V gives CDR1 MDHEN, CDR2 SYDVKM. The V and J ends lost 5 bases and 1 base, in that order; junction bases with no gene match: 8. Filled out from reference TRBV28 and TRBJ2-5, the complete variable domain reads DVKVTQSSRYLVKRTGEKVFLECVQDMDHENMFWYRQDPGLGLRLIYFSYDVKMKEKGDIPEGYSVSREKKERFSLILESASTNQTSMYLCASSPSGQGLQETQYFGPGTRLLVL.

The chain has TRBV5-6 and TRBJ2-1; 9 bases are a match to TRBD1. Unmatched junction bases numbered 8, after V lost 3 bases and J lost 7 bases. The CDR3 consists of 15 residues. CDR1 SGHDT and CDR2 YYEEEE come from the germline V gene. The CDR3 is CASSWTGTGRNEQFF. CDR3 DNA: TGTGCCAGCAGCTGGACCGGGACAGGGCGAAATGAGCAGTTCTTC.

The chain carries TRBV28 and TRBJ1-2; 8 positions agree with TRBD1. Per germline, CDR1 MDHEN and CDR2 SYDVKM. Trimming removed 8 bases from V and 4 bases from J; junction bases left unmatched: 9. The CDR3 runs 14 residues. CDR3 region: CASQETGGSYGYTF. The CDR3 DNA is TGTGCCAGCCAAGAAACAGGGGGAAGCTATGGCTACACCTTC.